Listed here are 26 T cell receptor beta chains from one sample, sequenced in a study of blood T cell repertoires in COVID-19. Clones were sequenced by immunoSEQ multiplex PCR, and TCRdb holds only the in-frame ones, with some missing. The sample holds about 410,000 clones, 89% seen once. The sample consisted of peripheral blood. These receptors were taken from a woman in her thirties or forties with COVID-19, enrolled during active disease.

This chain uses TRBV24-1 with TRBJ1-4; D is possibly TRBD1 (5 bases). CDR1 is KGHDR and CDR2 is SFDVKD in the germline V gene. This CDR3 has 13 residues. The V end lost 5 bases, the J end lost 11 bases, and 14 bases lay between the germline ends. The DNA for the CDR3 is TGTGCCACCAGTGCGGCAGGGTTGACGAAACTGTTTTTT. Residues: CATSAAGLTKLFF.

J is TRBJ2-1 and V is TRBV5-8; 8 nucleotides align to TRBD1. Germline-derived CDR1 and CDR2 are SGHTS and YDEGEE. The CDR3 is made up of 16 amino acids. Trimming at V came to 7 bases and at J to 8 bases, leaving 17 bases not matched to a gene. In DNA form, the CDR3 reads TGTGCCAGCGTGGGGCGGAGTAGGACAGGGAGCGATGAGCAGTTCTTC. Protein sequence: CASVGRSRTGSDEQFF. Based on the CDR3 plus reference TRBV5-8 and TRBJ2-1, the full variable domain is EAGVTQSPTHLIKTRGQQATLRCSPISGHTSVYWYQQALGLGLQFLLWYDEGEERNRGNFPPRFSGRQFPNYSSELNVNALELEDSALYLCASVGRSRTGSDEQFFGPGTRLTVL.

This chain links TRBV6-2 or TRBV6-3 with TRBJ2-1; 12 nucleotides line up with TRBD2. Germline V gene sequence: CDR1 MNHEY, CDR2 SVGEGT. This CDR3 is 19 amino acids long. The V and J ends lost 0 bases and 5 bases, in that order; junction bases with no gene match: 11. CDR3 sequence (DNA): TGTGCCAGCAGTTACTCGATACGGCCCGGACTAGCGGGGAACAATGAGCAGTTCTTC. This encodes CASSYSIRPGLAGNNEQFF.

The table lists this clone with a count of one. The chain links TRBV27 to TRBJ2-5; possibly TRBD1 for D (6 bases). V gave up 6 bases and J gave up 4 bases, with 18 bases separating them. The germline gives CDR1 MNHEY, CDR2 SMNVEV (reference sequence). The CDR3 consists of 15 residues. The CDR3 bases are TGTGCCAGCAGGACCGAGCAGGGGAAGCGAGAGACCCAGTACTTC. Protein product: CASRTEQGKRETQYF.

This clone appeared a few times. V is TRBV27 and J is TRBJ1-6; D unresolved. Per germline, CDR1 MNHEY and CDR2 SMNVEV (reference sequence). Deletions cut 5 bases from V and 7 bases from J, with 9 bases between. The CDR3 extends over 13 amino acids. The CDR3 nucleotides read TGTGCCAGCAGTCCTCACAGAAATTCACCCCTCCACTTT. It specifies CASSPHRNSPLHF.

The V gene is TRBV19, the J gene TRBJ2-1, with TRBD2 identical over 12 bases. CDR3 length equals 14 residues. Germline values: CDR1 LNHDA, CDR2 SQIVND (reference sequence). Trimming at V came to 10 bases and at J to 6 bases, leaving 7 bases not matched to a gene. The CDR3 sequence is CATLLAGGSNEQFF. CDR3 in DNA: TGTGCCACCTTACTAGCGGGAGGCTCCAATGAGCAGTTCTTC.

The rearrangement uses TRBV6-1 and TRBJ2-7; D is possibly TRBD1 (5 bases). In germline, CDR1 is MNHNS, CDR2 SASEGT. Trimming removed 1 base at V and 6 bases at J, with 16 bases between. The CDR3 runs to 15 residues. The CDR3 bases are TGTGCCAGCAGTGAAGTAAAGGGGCCCACCGGCGAGCAGTACTTC. Protein product: CASSEVKGPTGEQYF.

The chain couples TRBV28 to TRBJ2-7; 9 nucleotides line up with TRBD2. Looked up from germline, CDR1 is MDHEN and CDR2 is SYDVKM. The CDR3 length is 16 residues. V shed 5 bases and J 3 bases; nucleotides not matched to a gene: 11. The CDR3 loop is CASSLAPSGADYEQYF. As DNA, the CDR3 is TGTGCCAGCAGTCTCGCACCTAGCGGGGCAGACTACGAGCAGTACTTC.

In DNA form, the CDR3 reads TGTGCCAGCAGTCCCCGTGGGACTAGGGGTGAGACCCAGTACTTC. This encodes CASSPRGTRGETQYF. This chain connects TRBV6-2 or TRBV6-3 to TRBJ2-5; 8 bases map to TRBD2. The CDR3 covers 15 residues. The germline gives CDR1 MNHEY, CDR2 SVGEGT. The junction had 10 bases not matched to a gene; V was cut back by 5 bases and J by 5 bases.

The CDR3 region is CASSPPGQGPSTRYEQYF. The CDR3 bases are TGCGCCAGCAGCCCCCCGGGACAAGGACCTTCCACACGCTACGAGCAGTACTTC. This chain connects TRBV4-1 to TRBJ2-7; tentatively, D is TRBD1 (6 bases). V lost 4 bases and J lost 3, with 25 bases in between. The CDR3 is 18 amino acids. Germline V gene data show CDR1 as MGHRA and CDR2 as YSYEKL.

Turning to this clone: At one boundary the junction diverges from the germline segment, which might be a read error. The V and J genes are TRBV7-2 and TRBJ1-1; D possibly corresponds to TRBD1 (6 bases). CDR3 size: 17 residues. Germline V gene data show CDR1 as SGHTA and CDR2 as FQGNSA. CDR3 loop: CASDNKPGQILNTEAFF. DNA of the CDR3: TGTGCCAGCGACAATAAACCCGGACAGATATTGAATACTGAAGCTTTCTTT.

The genes are TRBV29-1 and TRBJ1-4; TRBD1 might be the D (6 bases). With 0 bases removed from V and 8 bases from J, the gap between germline ends came to 13 bases. The germline V gene has CDR1 SQVTM and CDR2 ANQGSEA. The CDR3 consists of 14 residues. CDR3 amino acids: CSVEEWARGEKLFF. The CDR3 DNA reads TGCAGCGTTGAAGAATGGGCCAGGGGCGAAAAACTGTTTTTT.

This clone has just one count. The chain is built from TRBV28 and TRBJ1-2; the match to TRBD1 covers 9 bases. Trimming cost V 2 bases and J 2 bases; bases outside gene matches: 3. CDR3 length equals 15 residues. Germline CDR1 is MDHEN and CDR2 is SYDVKM. The CDR3 here is CASSLGGTGNYGYTF. DNA for the CDR3: TGTGCCAGCAGTTTAGGCGGGACAGGGAACTATGGCTACACCTTC.

This clone appeared once. The chain carries TRBV15 and TRBJ2-7, with TRBD1 identical over 8 bases. There are 17 residues in the CDR3. Germline V gene sequence: CDR1 LNHNV, CDR2 YYDKDF (reference sequence). Trimming at V came to 1 base and at J to 1 base, leaving 9 bases not matched to a gene. The DNA of the CDR3 is TGTGCCACCAGCAGAGTTTCCGGGACAGGAGGTTCCTACGAGCAGTACTTC. Protein product: CATSRVSGTGGSYEQYF.

The V gene is TRBV11-1, the J gene TRBJ2-5, with TRBD1 matching over 7 bases. CDR3 length equals 14 residues. Germline lookup yields CDR1 SGHAT and CDR2 FQDESV (reference sequence). The ends lost 5 bases at V and 5 bases at J; junction bases unmatched: 8. CDR3 in DNA: TGTGCCAGCAGCAAAACAGGGGCTGGGGAGACCCAGTACTTC. This codes for CASSKTGAGETQYF.

This clone was detected a few times. The genes are TRBV10-3 and TRBJ2-7, with 9 bases lining up with TRBD1. There are 14 residues in the CDR3. Trimming at V came to 5 bases and at J to 2 bases, leaving 4 bases not matched to a gene. Germline V gene sequence: CDR1 ENHRY, CDR2 SYGVKD. The CDR3 region has the DNA TGTGCCATCAGTCCGACAGGGGGAACCTACGAGCAGTACTTC. As protein: CAISPTGGTYEQYF.

DNA for the CDR3: TGCGCCAGCAGCCTCGAGGACAGGGCCAATCAGCCCCAGCATTTT. It encodes CASSLEDRANQPQHF. The chain uses TRBV4-1 and TRBJ1-5; 8 positions match TRBD1. This CDR3 has 15 residues. After removal of 4 bases from V and 3 bases from J, the junction contained 5 bases not matched to a gene. Germline assignment: CDR1 MGHRA and CDR2 YSYEKL.

J is TRBJ1-5 and V is TRBV28; D is perhaps TRBD1 (6 bases). The CDR3 length is 16 residues. Trimming shortened V by 7 bases and J by 6 bases, and 22 bases separated the two germline ends. The germline CDR1 and CDR2 sequences are MDHEN and SYDVKM. CDR3 coding DNA: TGTGCCAGCACCACTAATAGGGACACCCGGCTTCAGCCCCAGCATTTT. This codes for CASTTNRDTRLQPQHF.

The chain couples TRBV30 to TRBJ1-1; 8 nucleotides line up with TRBD1. Per the germline V gene, CDR1 is GTSNPN and CDR2 is SVGIG (reference sequence). CDR3 length: 14 amino acids. V was pared by 0 bases and J by 1 base, with 1 base of the junction left unmatched. The chain's CDR3 is CAWSVGQGNTEAFF. The CDR3 DNA reads as TGTGCCTGGAGTGTAGGACAGGGGAACACTGAAGCTTTCTTT. Combining the CDR3 with reference TRBV30 and TRBJ1-1 gives the whole variable domain SQTIHQWPATLVQPVGSPLSLECTVEGTSNPNLYWYRQAAGRGLQLLFYSVGIGQISSEVPQNLSASRPQDRQFILSSKKLLLSDSGFYLCAWSVGQGNTEAFFGQGTRLTVV.

The chain links TRBV19 to TRBJ2-1; possibly TRBD1 for D (6 bases). Per germline, CDR1 LNHDA and CDR2 SQIVND (reference sequence). The CDR3 runs to 16 residues. The V end was cut by 7 bases, the J end by 1 base, with 17 bases between. CDR3 sequence reads: CASMQGPIHSYNEQFF. The CDR3 DNA follows: TGTGCCAGTATGCAGGGGCCAATACATTCCTACAATGAGCAGTTCTTC.

This clone was counted a single time. This rearrangement joins TRBV24-1 to TRBJ1-2; possibly TRBD1 for D (6 bases). Per germline, CDR1 KGHDR and CDR2 SFDVKD. The CDR3 spans 14 residues. Deletions cut 5 bases from V and 2 bases from J, with 11 bases between. CDR3 amino acids: CATSAGGPNYGYTF. In DNA, the CDR3 is TGTGCCACCAGTGCGGGGGGGCCGAACTATGGCTACACCTTC.

The CDR3 nucleotides are TGCGCCAGCAGCCAGGGCACAGGGCCCTCCTACGAGCAGTACTTC. This gives the protein CASSQGTGPSYEQYF. This sequence joins TRBV4-3 and TRBJ2-7, with D perhaps TRBD1 (6 bases). In germline, CDR1 is LGHNA, CDR2 YSLEER. V was clipped by 3 bases and J by 0 bases, with 12 bases between them. The CDR3 is 15 amino acids.

The J gene is TRBJ2-7, the V gene TRBV3-1 (or the pseudogene TRBV3-2), with D possibly being TRBD2 (5 bases). There are 14 residues in the CDR3. Germline V gene lookup returns CDR1 LGHDT and CDR2 YNNKEL (reference sequence). Trimming removed 1 base from V and 4 bases from J, with 11 bases in between. This CDR3 is CASSQGRLLYEQYF. The CDR3 DNA reads as TGTGCCAGCAGCCAAGGCCGACTACTATACGAGCAGTACTTC.

The chain employs TRBV6-2 or TRBV6-3 and TRBJ2-1; no clear D. CDR3 length equals 12 residues. Trimming cost V 5 bases and J 9 bases, with 11 bases left between them. The germline V gene has CDR1 MNHEY and CDR2 SVGEGT. Here the CDR3 DNA reads TGTGCCAGCAGTCTGATCTACGGTGAGCAGTTCTTC. This gives the protein CASSLIYGEQFF.

The chain links TRBV12-3 or TRBV12-4 to TRBJ1-1; weak D call: TRBD1 (6 bases). Trimming shortened V by 3 bases and J by 6 bases, and 11 bases separated the two germline ends. The CDR3 consists of 13 residues. Here the CDR3 reads CASSLSGQSEAFF. In DNA form, the CDR3 reads TGTGCCAGCAGTTTGTCCGGACAGTCTGAAGCTTTCTTT.

The chain has TRBV6-6 and TRBJ1-1; 8 bases agree with TRBD1. CDR1 and CDR2 (germline): MNHNY, SVGAGI (reference sequence). The CDR3 has 14 amino acids. The ends lost 4 bases at V and 4 bases at J; junction bases unmatched: 5. The CDR3 bases are TGTGCCAGCAGTTTCCGGACAGGGACCACTGAAGCTTTCTTT. Amino acids: CASSFRTGTTEAFF.